A selection of T cell receptor beta chains follows, all from one sample in a study of blood T cells in healthy people across ages. TCRdb redid the calling of the 5' RACE reads with MiXCR, one entry per CDR3 protein. The table records roughly 700,000 distinct CDR3 sequences, 20% to 30% of them present only once. The data were also submitted as part of a second study, on T cells of mothers and their children.

The specimen was blood. These receptors were taken from a boy aged 5-17 years in good health. The CDR3 runs from the conserved cysteine through the conserved F or W. Each record gives: V gene, clone size, D gene, J gene, CDR3 protein, CDR3 DNA. D genes are given only for firm matches. Size tells how often a clone was seen (once, few, many) or the class of an expanded clone, and some rows leave it out.

TRBV20-1	few	-	TRBJ2-3	CSAGLGRTALGLDTQYF	TGCAGTGCTGGGCTTGGTCGGACAGCCTTAGGATTAGATACGCAGTATTTT
TRBV15	few	-	TRBJ2-5	CATSRDAGMGETQYF	TGTGCCACCAGCAGAGATGCGGGAATGGGGGAGACCCAGTACTTC
TRBV20-1	few	TRBD2	TRBJ2-1	CSAKGLGDNEQFF	TGCAGTGCTAAGGGACTAGGAGACAATGAGCAGTTCTTC
TRBV6-5	few	-	TRBJ1-2	CASSSGISNYGYTF	TGTGCCAGCAGTTCCGGGATCTCTAACTATGGCTACACCTTC
TRBV6-6	-	-	TRBJ2-7	CASGYGGYTTYEQYF	TGTGCCAGCGGTTATGGGGGGTACACCACCTACGAGCAGTACTTC
TRBV3-1	few	-	TRBJ2-5	CASSQDSRYQETQYF	TGTGCCAGCAGCCAAGATAGCAGGTACCAAGAGACCCAGTACTTC
TRBV29-1	-	TRBD2	TRBJ2-1	CSVATSGTYNEQFF	TGCAGCGTCGCCACTAGCGGGACCTACAATGAGCAGTTCTTC
TRBV5-1	few	-	TRBJ2-7	CASSPEIGSYEQYF	TGCGCCAGCAGTCCCGAGATTGGGTCCTACGAGCAGTACTTC
TRBV24-1	-	-	TRBJ2-1	CATSDLTMDEQFF	TGTGCCACCAGTGATTTGACAATGGATGAGCAGTTCTTC
TRBV6-2/TRBV6-3	-	TRBD2	TRBJ2-2	CASNQRLAGTNTGELFF	TGTGCCAGCAACCAAAGACTAGCGGGGACGAACACCGGGGAGCTGTTTTTT
TRBV19	-	-	TRBJ1-1	CASNGNRNTEAFF	TGTGCCAGTAACGGGAACCGGAACACTGAAGCTTTCTTT
TRBV10-3	few	-	TRBJ2-1	CAISRGDEQFF	TGTGCCATCAGTAGGGGGGATGAGCAGTTCTTC
TRBV6-2/TRBV6-3	once	-	TRBJ1-4	CASSPDALWDEKLFF	TGTGCCAGCAGTCCGGACGCCTTGTGGGATGAAAAACTGTTTTTT
TRBV11-2	-	TRBD2	TRBJ2-1	CASTPPGLFHEQFF	TGTGCCAGCACCCCACCGGGACTATTTCATGAGCAGTTCTTC
TRBV5-1	-	TRBD2	TRBJ2-5	CASSLEGSGRGGETQYF	TGCGCCAGCAGCTTGGAAGGTAGCGGGAGAGGTGGAGAGACCCAGTACTTC
TRBV25-1	-	-	TRBJ2-7	CASSEGAAYEQYF	TGTGCCAGCAGTGAAGGGGCAGCCTACGAGCAGTACTTC
TRBV28	many	-	TRBJ1-1	CASSTGNTEAFF	TGTGCCAGCTCAACAGGGAACACTGAAGCTTTCTTT